This TCR beta chain derives from a study of T cells in Graves' hyperthyroidism and ophthalmopathy. Trimming took 2 bases from V and 7 from J; bases not matched to a gene: 5. Germline V gene sequence: CDR1 MNHNS, CDR2 SASEGT. The CDR3 has 15 amino acids. Overall study results and limits: Among clonotypes expanded in thyroid above 0.001, most were also found in blood.

The investigators amplified TCR beta CDR3 regions from RNA transcripts. The study used the HTBI primer set for a first-round RT-PCR of the TCR CDR3. TCRdb reanalysed the multiplex PCR reads using MiXCR and keeps one entry per CDR3 protein. This repertoire shows 300,000 to 350,000 distinct CDR3 sequences, 11% to 15% found once; its top ten account for 20% to 25%. As concerns this clonotype: As yet, its antigen is unknown.

This chain links TRBV6-1 with TRBJ2-1; 10 nucleotides align to TRBD2. Input material: blood. This clonotype originated in a woman aged 25 to 45 with Graves' hyperthyroidism. The DNA for the CDR3 is TGTGCCAGCAGTGAACAAAGCGGGAGGGGGAATGAGCAGTTCTTC. It codes for CASSEQSGRGNEQFF.